This entry is about one TCR beta chain. Its matching antigen is unknown. The data originate from a study of OX40 agonist ivuxolimab in advanced cancers. Points from the study as a whole: It was also the case that some nonresponders had low normalized T-cell clonal expansion.

Assay used: immunoSEQ multiplex PCR; TCRdb lists only in-frame clones, some missing. The table includes more than 100,000 clones, more than 85% detected once. Germline V lookup: CDR1 MNHEY, CDR2 SVGAGI. This CDR3 contains 14 residues. V shed 4 bases and J shed 3 bases, with 12 bases lying between them. V gene TRBV6-5 combines with J gene TRBJ1-1; possible D gene TRBD1, 6 bases. Here the sequenced sample was CD4+ or CD8+ T cells sorted from blood, taken in a trial of the OX40 agonist ivuxolimab. This TCR came from an adult with an advanced solid tumor such as melanoma, head and neck, liver or kidney cancer. The CDR3, as DNA: TGTGCCAGCAGTTCACAGGGTCAGCACACTGAAGCTTTCTTT. Protein product: CASSSQGQHTEAFF.